This T cell receptor beta chain derives from a study of blood T cell repertoires in COVID-19. Study overall: There were acute and convalescent COVID-19 samples, and they came from the United States, Italy and Spain.

Authors' analysis steps: Nucleated cell number was recorded as an estimate derived from reference gene primer amplification. Produced via immunoSEQ multiplex PCR; TCRdb's table is partial and in-frame only. V and J calls and clone size come straight from that table; D and trimming were deduced from the DNA. The sample contains around 250,000 clones, about nine tenths of which appear only once. CDR1 SGHDN and CDR2 FVKESK come from the germline V gene. V was trimmed by 3 bases and J by 3 bases, leaving 8 bases between them. The length of the CDR3 is 14 residues. This TCR was recovered from a man aged 18 to 30 who had recovered from COVID-19. V and J are TRBV14 and TRBJ2-2; D might be TRBD1 (6 bases). The sequencing input was PBMCs or T cells enriched from blood (not recorded which). DNA for the CDR3: TGTGCCAGCAGCCACCGGACAGACACCGGGGAGCTGTTTTTT. This gives the protein CASSHRTDTGELFF.